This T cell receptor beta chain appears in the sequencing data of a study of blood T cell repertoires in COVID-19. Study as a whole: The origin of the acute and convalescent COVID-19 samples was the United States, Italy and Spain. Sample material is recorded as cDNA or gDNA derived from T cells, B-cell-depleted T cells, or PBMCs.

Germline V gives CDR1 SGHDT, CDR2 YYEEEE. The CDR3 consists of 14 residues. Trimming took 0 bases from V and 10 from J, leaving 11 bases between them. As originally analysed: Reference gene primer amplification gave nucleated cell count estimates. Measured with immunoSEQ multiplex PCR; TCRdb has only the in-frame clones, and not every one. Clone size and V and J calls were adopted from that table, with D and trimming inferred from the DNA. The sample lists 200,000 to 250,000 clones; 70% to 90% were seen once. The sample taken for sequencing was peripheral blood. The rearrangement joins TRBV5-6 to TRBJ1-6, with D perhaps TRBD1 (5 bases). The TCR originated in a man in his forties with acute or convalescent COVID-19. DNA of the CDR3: TGTGCCAGCAGCTTGGCGGGGGTTGGATCACCCCTCCACTTT. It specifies CASSLAGVGSPLHF.